This record concerns one T cell receptor beta chain sequence. The source of the sample is a study of blood T cell repertoires in COVID-19. On the study more broadly: The samples span acute and convalescent COVID-19 from the United States, Italy and Spain. T cells, B-cell-depleted T cells, or PBMCs supplied cDNA or gDNA.

As handled by the study authors: Reference gene primer amplification yielded estimated nucleated cell counts. This table comes from immunoSEQ multiplex PCR, and its TCRdb copy is limited to in-frame clones, with some not included. For V, J and clone size, that table is used; D and trimming come from the DNA. The sample holds approximately 49,000 clones, less than 90% seen once. The TCR was taken from a man between 45 and 60 years old with acute or convalescent COVID-19. Sequences were obtained from peripheral blood.

CDR3 nucleotides: TGTGCCAGCAGCCCCGGACTAGCGGGGGGCAGCGATGAGCAGTTCTTC. This sequence encodes CASSPGLAGGSDEQFF. The chain uses TRBV7-2 and TRBJ2-1; 14 bases are shared with TRBD2. V trimming: 5 bases; J trimming: 8 bases; junction bases outside the gene matches: 8. This CDR3 has 16 amino acids. Germline CDR1 is SGHTA and CDR2 is FQGNSA.